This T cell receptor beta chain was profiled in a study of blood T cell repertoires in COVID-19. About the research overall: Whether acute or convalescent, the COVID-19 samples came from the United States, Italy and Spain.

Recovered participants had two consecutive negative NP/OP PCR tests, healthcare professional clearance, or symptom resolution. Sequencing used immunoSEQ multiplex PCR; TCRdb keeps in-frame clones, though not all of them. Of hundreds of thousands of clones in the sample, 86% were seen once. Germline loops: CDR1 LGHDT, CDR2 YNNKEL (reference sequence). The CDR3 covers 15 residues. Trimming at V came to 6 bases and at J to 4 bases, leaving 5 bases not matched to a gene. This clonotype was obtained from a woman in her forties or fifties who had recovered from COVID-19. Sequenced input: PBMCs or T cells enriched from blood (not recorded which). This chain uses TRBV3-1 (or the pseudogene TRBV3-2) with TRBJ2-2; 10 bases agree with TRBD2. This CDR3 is CASRPLAGRTGELFF. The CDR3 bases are TGTGCCAGCAGGCCACTAGCGGGGCGCACCGGGGAGCTGTTTTTT.